This is a list of T cell receptor beta chains from one sample in a study of blood T cell repertoires in COVID-19. Clones were sequenced by immunoSEQ multiplex PCR, and TCRdb holds only the in-frame ones, with some missing. The data hold some 57,000 clones, with around 91% observed a single time. Material: peripheral blood. The receptors were sampled from a man aged 60 to 69 with active COVID-19. Each CDR3 is given with its conserved first and last residue. The order of the fields is V gene, J gene, CDR3 length, CDR3 protein.

V: TRBV24-1
J: TRBJ2-1
length: 18
CDR3: CATSDFTSGRDSYNEQFF

V: TRBV19
J: TRBJ1-1
length: 14
CDR3: CASSPLVGRRGAFF

V: TRBV6-5
J: TRBJ1-1
length: 13
CDR3: CASSVGGVTEAFF

V: TRBV10-3
J: TRBJ2-7
length: 15
CDR3: CAISGGTALGDEQYF

V: TRBV5-1
J: TRBJ2-7
length: 16
CDR3: CASSPGDGTGHVEQYF

V: TRBV29-1
J: TRBJ2-5
length: 12
CDR3: CSGRTGGETQYF

V: TRBV5-1
J: TRBJ2-1
length: 17
CDR3: CASSNPETDLRDNEQFF

V: TRBV4-3
J: TRBJ1-1
length: 15
CDR3: CASSQGALRNTEAFF

V: TRBV5-4
J: TRBJ2-7
length: 14
CDR3: CASSEDRGTYEQYF

V: TRBV7-9
J: TRBJ2-7
length: 13
CDR3: CASSLSSNPGIYF

V: TRBV5-4
J: TRBJ2-5
length: 15
CDR3: CASSPGQGLRETQYF

V: TRBV4-1
J: TRBJ1-5
length: 15
CDR3: CASSRQDQGNQPQHF

V: TRBV9
J: TRBJ2-1
length: 15
CDR3: CASSVDSSSYNEQFF

V: TRBV5-4
J: TRBJ1-2
length: 14
CDR3: CASSLGQNNYGYTF

V: TRBV11-2
J: TRBJ2-3
length: 15
CDR3: CASSLSRQGTDTQYF

V: TRBV3-1/TRBV3-2
J: TRBJ2-1
length: 15
CDR3: CASSQGLAGAGEQFF